This T cell receptor (beta chain) is drawn from a study of blood T cell repertoires in COVID-19. Trimming removed 5 bases from V and 6 bases from J; junction bases left unmatched: 23. The CDR3 runs to 19 residues. Looked up from germline, CDR1 is KGHSH and CDR2 is LQKENI. TCRdb's table, derived via immunoSEQ multiplex PCR, lists solely in-frame clones and lacks some. In the table there are fewer than 150,000 clones, around nine tenths of which are singletons. The clonotype was recovered from a woman aged 40 to 50 with acute or convalescent COVID-19. Sequenced sample: peripheral blood. V usage is TRBV18 and J usage is TRBJ1-1, with TRBD1 identical over 8 bases. CDR3 nucleotides: TGTGCCAGCTCATACCTTTCGGGACAGGTTTTACATAATTTCCCTGAAGCTTTCTTT. Protein product: CASSYLSGQVLHNFPEAFF.